This is a list of T cell receptor beta chains from one sample in a study of cytomegalovirus exposure and HLA in healthy donors. Measured with immunoSEQ multiplex PCR; TCRdb has only the in-frame clones, and not every one. In the table there are fewer than 200,000 clones, about 70% of which are singletons. Specimen: PBMCs. Source of these receptors: a woman aged 30 to 39 in good health and CMV-seronegative. Each CDR3 is given with its conserved first and last residue. D genes are given only for firm matches. Some rows have no size entry. The others give once, few or many, or a class for an expanded clone.

. TRBJ1-5 TRBV11-2 TRBD1 CASSENGNRGLERRPQHF TGTGCCAGCAGCGAAAATGGGAACAGGGGGCTGGAGCGGCGGCCCCAGCATTTT
. TRBJ2-7 TRBV2 TRBD1 CASRTGTGAYEQYF TGTGCCAGCAGAACCGGGACAGGAGCCTACGAGCAGTACTTC
. TRBJ2-3 TRBV7-3 . CASSLYRGDTQYF TGTGCCAGCAGCTTATACCGGGGGGATACGCAGTATTTT
. TRBJ1-1 TRBV5-5 TRBD1 CASSPQGAGGFEAFF TGTGCCAGCAGCCCACAGGGCGCAGGGGGCTTTGAAGCTTTCTTT
. TRBJ2-7 TRBV2 . CASGGGLYEQYF TGTGCCAGCGGGGGGGGGCTCTACGAGCAGTACTTC
few TRBJ1-2 TRBV7-3 TRBD1 CASSPTGTGIPIYGYTF TGTGCCAGCAGCCCAACCGGGACAGGGATTCCGATCTATGGCTACACCTTC
. TRBJ2-7 TRBV28 TRBD2 CASSLTSEGVYEQYF TGTGCCAGCAGTCTGACTAGCGAAGGGGTCTACGAGCAGTACTTC
. TRBJ2-7 TRBV4-3 . CASSQVPGGEQYF TGCGCCAGCAGCCAAGTCCCTGGGGGGGAGCAGTACTTC
. TRBJ2-7 TRBV19 . CASSSGEYYEQYF TGTGCCAGTAGTTCAGGGGAGTATTACGAGCAGTACTTC
. TRBJ2-1 TRBV5-4 TRBD1 CASSPDRGRVNEQFF TGTGCCAGCAGCCCCGACAGGGGAAGAGTCAATGAGCAGTTCTTC
. TRBJ2-1 TRBV7-2 . CASSPQRSSYNEQFF TGTGCCAGCAGCCCCCAGCGGAGCTCCTACAATGAGCAGTTCTTC
. TRBJ2-3 TRBV6-5 TRBD2 CASSPIAGGTDTQYF TGTGCCAGCAGTCCAATAGCGGGGGGCACAGATACGCAGTATTTT
. TRBJ2-7 TRBV29-1 TRBD1 CSVALRGRGPYEQYF TGCAGCGTTGCCCTACGGGGCAGGGGGCCCTACGAGCAGTACTTC